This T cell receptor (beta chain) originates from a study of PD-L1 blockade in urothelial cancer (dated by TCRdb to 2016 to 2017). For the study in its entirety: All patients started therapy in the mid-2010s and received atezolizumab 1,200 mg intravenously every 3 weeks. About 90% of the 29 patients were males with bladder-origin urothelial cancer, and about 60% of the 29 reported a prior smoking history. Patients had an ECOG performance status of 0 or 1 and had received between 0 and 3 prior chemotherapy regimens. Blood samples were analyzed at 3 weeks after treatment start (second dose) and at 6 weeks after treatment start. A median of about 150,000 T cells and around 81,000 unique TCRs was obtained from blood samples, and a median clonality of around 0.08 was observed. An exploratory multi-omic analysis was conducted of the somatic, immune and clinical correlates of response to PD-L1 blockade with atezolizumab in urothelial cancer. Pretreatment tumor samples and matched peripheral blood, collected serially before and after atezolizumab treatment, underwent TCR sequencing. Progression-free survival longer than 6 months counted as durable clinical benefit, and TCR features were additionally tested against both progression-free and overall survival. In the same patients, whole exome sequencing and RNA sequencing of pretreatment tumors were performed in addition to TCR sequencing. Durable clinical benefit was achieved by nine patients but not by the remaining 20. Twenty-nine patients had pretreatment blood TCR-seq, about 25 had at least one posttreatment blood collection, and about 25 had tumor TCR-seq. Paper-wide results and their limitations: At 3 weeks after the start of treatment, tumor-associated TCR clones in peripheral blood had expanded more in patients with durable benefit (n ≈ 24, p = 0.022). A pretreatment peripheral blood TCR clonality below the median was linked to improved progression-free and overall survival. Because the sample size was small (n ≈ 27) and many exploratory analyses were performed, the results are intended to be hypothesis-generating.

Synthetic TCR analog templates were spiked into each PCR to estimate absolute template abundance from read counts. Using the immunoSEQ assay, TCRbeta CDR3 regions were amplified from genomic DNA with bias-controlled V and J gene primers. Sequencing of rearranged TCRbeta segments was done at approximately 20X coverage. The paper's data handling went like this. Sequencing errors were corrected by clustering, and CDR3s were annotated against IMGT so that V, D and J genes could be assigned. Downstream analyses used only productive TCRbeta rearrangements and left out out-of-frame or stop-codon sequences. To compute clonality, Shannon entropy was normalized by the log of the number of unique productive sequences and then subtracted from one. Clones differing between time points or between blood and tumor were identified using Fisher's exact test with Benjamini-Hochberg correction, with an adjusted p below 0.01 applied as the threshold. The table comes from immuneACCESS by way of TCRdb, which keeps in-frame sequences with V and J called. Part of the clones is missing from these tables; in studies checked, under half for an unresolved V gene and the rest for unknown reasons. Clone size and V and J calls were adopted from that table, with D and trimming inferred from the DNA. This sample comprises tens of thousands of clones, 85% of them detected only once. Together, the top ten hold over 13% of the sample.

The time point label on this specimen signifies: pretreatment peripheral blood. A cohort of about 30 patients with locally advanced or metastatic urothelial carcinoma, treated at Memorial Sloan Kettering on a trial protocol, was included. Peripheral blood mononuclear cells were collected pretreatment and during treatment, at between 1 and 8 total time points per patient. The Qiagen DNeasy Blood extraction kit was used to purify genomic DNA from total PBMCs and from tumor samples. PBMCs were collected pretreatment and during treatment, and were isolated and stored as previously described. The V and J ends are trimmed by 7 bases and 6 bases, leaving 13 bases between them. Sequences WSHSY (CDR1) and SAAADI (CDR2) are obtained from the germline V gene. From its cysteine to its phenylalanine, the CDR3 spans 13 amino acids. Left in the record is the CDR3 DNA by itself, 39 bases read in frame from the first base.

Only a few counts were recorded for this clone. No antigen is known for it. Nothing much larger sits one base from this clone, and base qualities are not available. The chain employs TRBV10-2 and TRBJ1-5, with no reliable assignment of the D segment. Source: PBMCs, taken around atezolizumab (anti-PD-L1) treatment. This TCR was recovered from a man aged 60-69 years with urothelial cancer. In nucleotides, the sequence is TGCGCCAGCAAAGAACTCCAATCTCAGCCCCAGCATTTT. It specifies CASKELQSQPQHF.